The 10 T cell receptor beta chains given below trace back to one sample, sequenced in a study of follicular helper T cells after annual influenza vaccination. As to time point: 2015-2016 season, pre-vaccination. Libraries were prepared by immunoSEQ multiplex PCR; TCRdb keeps only in-frame clonotypes and omits some of them. Here the sample spans 1,500 to 2,000 clones, 80% to 85% being singletons. This sample comprised CXCR5+ CD38- circulating T follicular helper cells from blood, obtained on the day of influenza vaccination. Subset described: circulating Tfh, non-naive CD4+CXCR5+PD-1+ (ICOS+CD38+ or ICOS-CD38-). All receptors come from an adult who received the influenza vaccine.

The V gene is TRBV7-9, the J gene TRBJ1-1; 9 bases fit TRBD1. This CDR3 region has 12 residues. Trimming at V came to 9 bases and at J to 5 bases, leaving 4 bases not matched to a gene. From germline, CDR1 is SEHNR and CDR2 FQNEAQ (reference sequence). The CDR3 bases are TGTGCCAGGGGGACAGGGAGGACTGAAGCTTTCTTT. Its protein product is CARGTGRTEAFF.

This clone was seen only a few times. The chain combines TRBV19 with TRBJ1-2; D may be TRBD1 (6 bases). The germline V and J ends were trimmed by 4 bases and 4 bases, with 13 bases remaining between them. There are 14 residues in the CDR3. Germline CDR1 LNHDA, CDR2 SQIVND (reference sequence). CDR3 DNA sequence: TGTGCCAGTAGTAAGGGGGACAAGGGCTATGGCTACACCTTC. This translates into CASSKGDKGYGYTF.

The V and J genes are TRBV6-6 and TRBJ2-3; 7 bases fit TRBD2. J gave up 11 bases and V 7 bases, and 9 bases lay outside the gene matches. The germline V gene encodes CDR1 MNHNY and CDR2 SVGAGI (reference sequence). CDR3 size: 12 residues. The CDR3 region has the DNA TGTGCCAGCACCCTGGGGAGGGGCCAGCAGTATTTT. Translation gives CASTLGRGQQYF.

The table lists this clone with a count of one. The chain is built from TRBV5-6 and TRBJ1-1; 7 nucleotides agree with TRBD1. Germline assignment: CDR1 SGHDT and CDR2 YYEEEE. The trim removed 0 bases at V and 3 bases at J, leaving 11 bases unmatched. This CDR3 is 17 amino acids long. The chain's CDR3 is CASSLAGGSRLYTEAFF. The CDR3 bases are TGTGCCAGCAGCTTGGCAGGGGGTTCAAGGTTGTACACTGAAGCTTTCTTT.

The rearrangement links TRBV5-5 to TRBJ2-5; D is perhaps TRBD2 (5 bases). This CDR3 region has 16 residues. Germline V gene lookup returns CDR1 SGHKS and CDR2 YYEKEE (reference sequence). The germline V and J ends were trimmed by 1 base and 1 base, with 14 bases remaining between them. CDR3 nucleotides: TGTGCCAGCAGCTTGCCCGAGGGAGTCCTCCAAGAGACCCAGTACTTC. It yields the protein CASSLPEGVLQETQYF.

The J gene is TRBJ2-3, the V gene TRBV2, with 9 bases aligning to TRBD2. CDR3 size: 15 residues. The V segment lost 5 bases and the J segment 4 bases; nucleotides outside the gene matches: 7. Per the germline V gene, CDR1 is SNHLY and CDR2 is FYNNEI. The CDR3 is CASSPSGKGADTQYF. In DNA form, the CDR3 reads TGTGCCAGCAGTCCTAGCGGGAAGGGCGCAGATACGCAGTATTTT.

CDR3 DNA: TGTGCCAGTACTCGGACAGACCCTTTCACTGAAGCTTTCTTT. It codes for CASTRTDPFTEAFF. This chain links TRBV2 with TRBJ1-1; D might be TRBD1 (6 bases). Germline CDR1 reads SNHLY; CDR2 reads FYNNEI. The CDR3 has 14 residues. V lost 9 bases and J 4 bases, leaving 18 bases between the germline ends.

The chain links TRBV19 to TRBJ2-2, with D unclear. Germline-derived CDR1 and CDR2 are LNHDA and SQIVND (reference sequence). The CDR3 runs to 13 residues. The V gene lost 7 bases and the J gene lost 0 bases, with 6 bases spanning the gap. CDR3 amino acids: CASIETNTGELFF. The DNA of the CDR3 is TGTGCCAGTATCGAGACGAACACCGGGGAGCTGTTTTTT.

This chain connects TRBV7-2 to TRBJ2-5; D remains ambiguous. Deletions cut 1 base from V and 0 bases from J, with 12 bases between. The CDR3 covers 16 residues. The germline V gene has CDR1 SGHTA and CDR2 FQGNSA. The CDR3 here is CASSLGVTGYQETQYF. The CDR3 DNA follows: TGTGCCAGCAGCTTAGGGGTTACCGGGTACCAAGAGACCCAGTACTTC.

The chain joins TRBV11-2 to TRBJ2-1; 7 bases agree with TRBD2. Germline trimming cut 5 bases from V and 0 bases from J; bases unmatched to any gene: 10. This CDR3 region has 17 residues. The germline CDR1 and CDR2 sequences are SGHAT and FQNNGV. CDR3 nucleotide sequence: TGTGCCAGCAGCCGAGCCCCCAGCGGGGCCTCCTACAATGAGCAGTTCTTC. Protein product: CASSRAPSGASYNEQFF.